Following are 21 T cell receptor beta chains from one sample sequenced in a study of cytomegalovirus exposure and HLA in healthy donors. A multiplex PCR was run with 60 Vbeta primers and 13 Jbeta primers. Here immunoSEQ multiplex PCR was the method, and the copy in TCRdb shows in-frame clones only, minus some. The table includes some 270,000 clones, about four fifths detected once. The specimen was PBMCs. These receptor sequences come from a girl aged 2 to 10 in good health and CMV-seronegative.

This clone was seen just once. This sequence joins TRBV7-3 and TRBJ2-3; TRBD2 matches 13 bases. The V segment lost 5 bases and the J segment 5 bases; nucleotides outside the gene matches: 7. This CDR3 has 16 residues. Germline CDR1 SGHTA, CDR2 FQGTGA. Here the CDR3 DNA reads TGTGCCAGCAGCGCGACTAGCGGGGGGCCGGGAGATACGCAGTATTTT. Translated, it gives CASSATSGGPGDTQYF.

CDR3 DNA: TGTGCCAGCAGCCTCCCCCACAACAATGGCTACACCTTC. It specifies CASSLPHNNGYTF. The chain employs TRBV7-6 and TRBJ1-2; D unclear. The CDR3 is 13 amino acids. CDR1 SGHVS and CDR2 FNYEAQ come from the germline V gene. V lost 5 bases to trimming and J lost 6 bases, with 13 bases between them.

The chain employs TRBV4-2 and TRBJ2-2; 9 bases are shared with TRBD1. This CDR3 comprises 16 residues. Germline V gives CDR1 LGHNA, CDR2 YNFKEQ. After removal of 4 bases from V and 4 bases from J, the junction contained 7 bases not matched to a gene. The CDR3 sequence is CASSLGTGISTGELFF. In DNA form, the CDR3 reads TGTGCCAGCAGCCTCGGGACAGGGATTAGCACCGGGGAGCTGTTTTTT.

The V call is TRBV27, the J call TRBJ1-1; the D gene is possibly TRBD1 (6 bases). Trimming cost V 5 bases and J 3 bases, with 13 bases left between them. The CDR3 consists of 14 residues. Germline loops: CDR1 MNHEY, CDR2 SMNVEV (reference sequence). The chain's CDR3 is CASSNREGYTEAFF. The CDR3 nucleotides are TGTGCCAGCAGTAACAGGGAGGGGTACACTGAAGCTTTCTTT.

V gene TRBV7-2 combines with J gene TRBJ1-1; the D gene is possibly TRBD1 (5 bases). Trimming stripped 3 bases from V and 4 bases from J, with 9 bases between. The CDR3 runs 13 residues. Germline loops: CDR1 SGHTA, CDR2 FQGNSA. The CDR3 loop reads CASSFRVRTEAFF. The CDR3 DNA is TGTGCCAGCAGCTTCAGGGTACGCACTGAAGCTTTCTTT.

V and J are TRBV28 and TRBJ2-7, with TRBD2 matching 11 bases. Trimming cost V 5 bases and J 2 bases; bases outside gene matches: 8. The CDR3 covers 16 residues. Per the germline V gene, CDR1 is MDHEN and CDR2 is SYDVKM. CDR3 nucleotides: TGTGCCAGCAGTCTTTTGGGGACTAGCGGAACCTACGAGCAGTACTTC. It specifies CASSLLGTSGTYEQYF. Based on the CDR3 plus reference TRBV28 and TRBJ2-7, the full variable domain is DVKVTQSSRYLVKRTGEKVFLECVQDMDHENMFWYRQDPGLGLRLIYFSYDVKMKEKGDIPEGYSVSREKKERFSLILESASTNQTSMYLCASSLLGTSGTYEQYFGPGTRLTVT.

The J gene is TRBJ1-1, the V gene TRBV28, with 7 bases identical to TRBD1. V shed 7 bases, J shed 1 base, and the junction held 9 bases outside the gene matches. CDR3 length equals 15 residues. CDR1 is MDHEN and CDR2 is SYDVKM in the germline V gene. As DNA, the CDR3 is TGTGCCAGCACCCCAGGGGGAGGTGGGAACACTGAAGCTTTCTTT. It encodes CASTPGGGGNTEAFF.

The chain uses TRBV27 and TRBJ1-1, with TRBD1 identical over 9 bases. The CDR3 length is 11 residues. Germline V CDR1 and CDR2: MNHEY, SMNVEV (reference sequence). The CDR3 is CATRTGARAFF. For the CDR3, the DNA is TGTGCTACCAGGACAGGGGCAAGAGCTTTCTTT.

Only a few counts were recorded for this clone. The chain joins TRBV7-8 to TRBJ1-2; D perhaps matches TRBD1 (6 bases). The CDR3 has 16 amino acids. V shed 5 bases and J shed 2 bases, with 18 bases lying between them. Germline V gene sequence: CDR1 SGHVS, CDR2 FQNEAQ. CDR3 nucleotides: TGTGCCAGCAGCCTGGGTTATAAGGGGGGGAACTATGGCTACACCTTC. Protein sequence: CASSLGYKGGNYGYTF.

The rearrangement links TRBV7-6 to TRBJ2-3; maybe TRBD2 (5 bases). The CDR3 loop spans 18 amino acids. V was cut by 0 bases and J by 6 bases, with 22 bases left in between. Germline lookup yields CDR1 SGHVS and CDR2 FNYEAQ. The CDR3 bases are TGTGCCAGCAGCTTAGCGCTTACTAGACAATCGGTTGGGGATACGCAGTATTTT. It yields the protein CASSLALTRQSVGDTQYF.

The CDR3 region is CASSSSATGVVRQFF. The DNA for the CDR3 is TGTGCCAGCAGTTCGTCGGCTACAGGGGTGGTAAGGCAGTTCTTC. This rearrangement joins TRBV28 to TRBJ2-1; 7 nucleotides align to TRBD1. Germline CDR1 reads MDHEN; CDR2 reads SYDVKM. After removal of 4 bases from V and 12 bases from J, the junction contained 15 bases not matched to a gene. The CDR3 has 15 residues.

This clone was observed a single time. V gene TRBV7-9 combines with J gene TRBJ2-2; maybe TRBD2 (6 bases). The germline V gene encodes CDR1 SEHNR and CDR2 FQNEAQ (reference sequence). The CDR3 length is 15 residues. Trimming took off 1 base at V and 1 base at J, with 7 bases between the two ends. CDR3 amino acids: CASSLVGRNTGELFF. CDR3 nucleotides: TGTGCCAGCAGCTTAGTCGGGAGGAACACCGGGGAGCTGTTTTTT.

This clone was seen only a few times. Here the CDR3 DNA reads TGTGCCAGCAGTTACCCAACAGGACAGGTTAAAGAGACCCAGTACTTC. It translates to CASSYPTGQVKETQYF. The rearrangement links TRBV6-5 to TRBJ2-5; 7 bases match TRBD1. The germline CDR1 and CDR2 sequences are MNHEY and SVGAGI. Unmatched junction bases numbered 9, after V lost 2 bases and J lost 3 bases. CDR3 length: 16 amino acids.

This clone came up a few times. Sequence at one end of the junction differs from germline and may be a read error. V gene TRBV15 combines with J gene TRBJ2-2; D might be TRBD1 (5 bases). This CDR3 is built from 15 residues. Germline CDR1 is LNHNV and CDR2 is YYDKDF (reference sequence). The DNA for the CDR3 is TGTGCCACCAGCAGAGAACCAGGGAACGCCGGGGAGCTGTTTTTT. Translated, it gives CATSREPGNAGELFF.

The chain has TRBV29-1 and TRBJ2-1, with 7 positions matching TRBD2. V trimming: 1 base; J trimming: 7 bases; junction bases outside the gene matches: 4. This CDR3 region has 13 residues. Germline CDR1 reads SQVTM; CDR2 reads ANQGSEA. The CDR3 loop is CSVEGGRVNEQFF. The CDR3 nucleotides are TGCAGCGTTGAAGGCGGGAGAGTGAATGAGCAGTTCTTC.

This chain links TRBV5-1 with TRBJ1-1; D may be TRBD1 (5 bases). The CDR3 consists of 14 residues. Trimming stripped 1 base from V and 5 bases from J, with 12 bases between. Germline values: CDR1 SGHRS, CDR2 YFSETQ. The CDR3 region has the DNA TGCGCCAGCAGCTTGATGTGGGGGGGGACTGAAGCTTTCTTT. This translates into CASSLMWGGTEAFF.

The genes are TRBV4-1 and TRBJ1-2; a possible D gene is TRBD1 (6 bases). V lost 1 base and J 2 bases, leaving 14 bases between the germline ends. The V gene's germline CDR1 is MGHRA and CDR2 YSYEKL. This CDR3 comprises 16 residues. The CDR3 protein is CASSQGTLTGNYGYTF. The CDR3 coding sequence is TGCGCCAGCAGCCAAGGTACTCTGACAGGAAACTATGGCTACACCTTC.

This sequence joins TRBV5-4 and TRBJ2-7; D gene uncertain. This CDR3 is built from 12 residues. The V gene's germline CDR1 is SGHNT and CDR2 YYREEE (reference sequence). Trimming cost V 3 bases and J 3 bases, with 7 bases left between them. The chain's CDR3 is CASSSLNYEQYF. Here the CDR3 DNA reads TGTGCCAGCAGCTCCCTAAACTACGAGCAGTACTTC.

This clone was seen a single time. This rearrangement joins TRBV2 to TRBJ2-1, with 7 bases aligning to TRBD1. Germline CDR1 is SNHLY and CDR2 is FYNNEI. CDR3 length equals 14 residues. Trimming cost V 9 bases and J 4 bases; bases outside gene matches: 9. The CDR3 region has the DNA TGTGCCAGAGACAGGGCCCTAGGGTACAATGAGCAGTTCTTC. Protein product: CARDRALGYNEQFF.

The chain joins TRBV2 to TRBJ1-2, with 7 bases fitting TRBD1. With V trimmed by 7 bases and J by 4 bases, 12 bases remained unmatched. This CDR3 has 15 amino acids. CDR1 and CDR2 (germline): SNHLY, FYNNEI. The CDR3 here is CASTLPTGATYGYTF. The DNA of the CDR3 is TGTGCCAGCACCCTTCCAACAGGGGCGACCTATGGCTACACCTTC.

V is TRBV27 and J is TRBJ2-1; 10 nucleotides agree with TRBD2. Germline trimming cut 5 bases from V and 4 bases from J; bases unmatched to any gene: 8. Germline V CDR1 and CDR2: MNHEY, SMNVEV (reference sequence). The CDR3 sequence is 16 residues long. DNA of the CDR3: TGTGCCAGCAGTCCTCTAGCGGGAGTCATGTACAATGAGCAGTTCTTC. Amino acid sequence: CASSPLAGVMYNEQFF.